This T cell receptor beta chain was found in a study of immune evolution from preneoplasia to lung adenocarcinoma. Study-wide results and caveats: Normal lung had the highest top T cell clone frequencies.

This CDR3 is 12 amino acids long. Germline values: CDR1 ENHRY, CDR2 SYGVKD. V lost 2 bases, J lost 8 bases, and 7 bases lay in between. Data came from immunoSEQ multiplex PCR; TCRdb stores just in-frame clones and leaves some out. In the table there are around 4,100 clones, 70% to 80% of which are singletons. Worth noting for this clone: Its specificity is not known.

This rearrangement joins TRBV10-3 to TRBJ2-1, with D possibly being TRBD1 or TRBD2 (5 bases each). This TCR was recovered from a person aged 70 to 85 with lung adenocarcinoma. Sequenced material: FFPE minimally invasive lung adenocarcinoma tissue. CDR3 protein: CAISELGDEQFF. The CDR3 DNA sequence: TGTGCCATCAGTGAGCTGGGGGATGAGCAGTTCTTC.